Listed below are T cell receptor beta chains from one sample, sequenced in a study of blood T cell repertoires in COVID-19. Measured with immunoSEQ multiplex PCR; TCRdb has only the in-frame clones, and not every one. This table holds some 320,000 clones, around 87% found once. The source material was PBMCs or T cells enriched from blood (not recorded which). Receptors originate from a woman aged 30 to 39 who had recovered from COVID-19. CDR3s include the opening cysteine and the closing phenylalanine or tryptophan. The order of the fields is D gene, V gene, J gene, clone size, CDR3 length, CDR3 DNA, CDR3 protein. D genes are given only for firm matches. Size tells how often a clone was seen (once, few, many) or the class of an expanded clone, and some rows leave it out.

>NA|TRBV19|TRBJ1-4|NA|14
TGTGCCAGTAGTAGGACAGTAGTAGTCGAAAAACTGTTTTTT
CASSRTVVVEKLFF
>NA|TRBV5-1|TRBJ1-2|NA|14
TGCGCCAGCAGCTTGGGGGGCGCAGGGTATGGCTACACCTTC
CASSLGGAGYGYTF
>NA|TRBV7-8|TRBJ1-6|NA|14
TGTGCCAGCAGCCCGGGACAAGGATATTCACCCCTCCACTTT
CASSPGQGYSPLHF
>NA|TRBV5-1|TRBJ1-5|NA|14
TGCGCCAGCAGCCCAACAGGGTTTGGGCAGCCCCAGCATTTT
CASSPTGFGQPQHF
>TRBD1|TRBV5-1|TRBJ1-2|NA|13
TGCGCCAGCAGCTGGGGGACAGTAGGCGGCTACACCTTC
CASSWGTVGGYTF
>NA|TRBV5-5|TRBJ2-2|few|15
TGTGCCAGCAGCTGGACAGATGCGAACACCGGGGAGCTGTTTTTT
CASSWTDANTGELFF
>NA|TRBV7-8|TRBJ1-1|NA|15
TGTGCCAGCAGCCGAGCCTGGCGAGGCAACACTGAAGCTTTCTTT
CASSRAWRGNTEAFF
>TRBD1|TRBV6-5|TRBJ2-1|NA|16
TGTGCCAGCAGATACTCGACAGGGCCCCTATACAATGAGCAGTTCTTC
CASRYSTGPLYNEQFF
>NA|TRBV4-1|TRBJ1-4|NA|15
TGCGCCAGCAGCCAACGCGTACCGGGTAATGAAAAACTGTTTTTT
CASSQRVPGNEKLFF
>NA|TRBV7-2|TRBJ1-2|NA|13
TGTGCCAGCAGCTTAGGGCCAGGCTCTGGCTACACCTTC
CASSLGPGSGYTF
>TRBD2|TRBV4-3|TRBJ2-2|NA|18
TGCGCCAGCAGCTCCGGGCTAGCGGGGGGAGCGAACACCGGGGAGCTGTTTTTT
CASSSGLAGGANTGELFF
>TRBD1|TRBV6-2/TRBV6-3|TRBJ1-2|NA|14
TGTGCCAGCAGTCGGGGGACAGGCCCCTATGGCTACACCTTC
CASSRGTGPYGYTF
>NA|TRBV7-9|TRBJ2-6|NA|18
TGTGCCAGCAGCTTGGGAGTTCGGATCAGCTCTGGGGCCAACGTCCTGACTTTC
CASSLGVRISSGANVLTF
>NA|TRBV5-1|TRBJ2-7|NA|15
TGCGCCAGCAGCTTCCGGGCAGGGGCGGCCTACGAGCAGTACTTC
CASSFRAGAAYEQYF
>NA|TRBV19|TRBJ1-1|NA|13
TGTGCCAGTAGGGCAGGATGGAACACTGAAGCTTTCTTT
CASRAGWNTEAFF
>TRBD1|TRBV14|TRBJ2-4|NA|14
TGTGCCAGCAGCCCGGACAGGGTAGGGTACATTCAGTACTTC
CASSPDRVGYIQYF
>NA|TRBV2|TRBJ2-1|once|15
TGTGCCAGCAGTAATCCGGGACACACCTACAATGAGCAGTTCTTC
CASSNPGHTYNEQFF
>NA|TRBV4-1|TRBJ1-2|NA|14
TGCGCCAGCAGCCAAGGTCGACAGGACTATGGCTACACCTTC
CASSQGRQDYGYTF
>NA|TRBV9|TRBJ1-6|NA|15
TGTGCCAGCAGCGTAGGGGCAGGAGGTAATTCACCCCTCCACTTT
CASSVGAGGNSPLHF
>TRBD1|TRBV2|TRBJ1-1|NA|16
TGTGCCAGCAGGGCCGGGACAGGGGGCGCTTGGACTGAAGCTTTCTTT
CASRAGTGGAWTEAFF
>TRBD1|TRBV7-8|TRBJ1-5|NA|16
TGTGCCAGCAGCAGAAGCCGGACAGGACATAATCAGCCCCAGCATTTT
CASSRSRTGHNQPQHF
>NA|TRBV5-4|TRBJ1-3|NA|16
TGTGCCAGCAGCTTGGGCCCGGGAGCCTCTGGAAACACCATATATTTT
CASSLGPGASGNTIYF
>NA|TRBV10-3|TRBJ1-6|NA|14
TGTGCCATCAGTTCGCAGGGCCTCAATTCACCCCTCCACTTT
CAISSQGLNSPLHF
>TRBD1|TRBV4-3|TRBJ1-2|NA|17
TGCGCCAGCAGCCCCTACCCCCGGGACAGGGTTAACTATGGCTACACCTTC
CASSPYPRDRVNYGYTF
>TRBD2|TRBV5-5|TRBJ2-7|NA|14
TGTGCCAGCAGCGGGGCGGGGGGACGGTACGAGCAGTACTTC
CASSGAGGRYEQYF
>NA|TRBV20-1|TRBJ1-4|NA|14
TGCAGTGCCAGTCTCGGACAGACTAATGAAAAACTGTTTTTT
CSASLGQTNEKLFF
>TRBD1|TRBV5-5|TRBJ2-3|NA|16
TGTGCCAGCAGCTTACAGGGGGCTCTCCGCACAGATACGCAGTATTTT
CASSLQGALRTDTQYF
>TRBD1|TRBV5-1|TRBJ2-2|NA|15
TGCGCCAGCAGCTTGTACAGGGGCGACACCGGGGAGCTGTTTTTT
CASSLYRGDTGELFF
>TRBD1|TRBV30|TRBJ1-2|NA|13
TGTGCCTGGAGCCTGACAGGGAACTATGGCTACACCTTC
CAWSLTGNYGYTF
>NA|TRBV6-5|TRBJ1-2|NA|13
TGTGCCAGCAGTTACACGGGGTCCATCCGTTACACCTTC
CASSYTGSIRYTF
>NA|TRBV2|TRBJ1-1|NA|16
TGTGCCAGCAGCTACACGGACCAGAGAAGGGGCACTGAAGCTTTCTTT
CASSYTDQRRGTEAFF
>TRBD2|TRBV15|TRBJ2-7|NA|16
TGTGCCACCAGCAGGCTCCCGGGACTAGCAAGCTACGAGCAGTACTTC
CATSRLPGLASYEQYF
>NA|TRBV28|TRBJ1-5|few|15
TGTGCCACCCAACGGTCGGGACACGGTAATCAGCCCCAGCATTTT
CATQRSGHGNQPQHF
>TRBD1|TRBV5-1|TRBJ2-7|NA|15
TGCGCCAGCAGCTTGGGGAGCAGGGGGCAGAACGAGCAGTACTTC
CASSLGSRGQNEQYF
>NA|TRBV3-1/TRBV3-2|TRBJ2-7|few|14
TGTGCCAGCAGCCAAGACCAATCACTCTACGAGCAGTACTTC
CASSQDQSLYEQYF
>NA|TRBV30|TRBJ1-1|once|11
TGTGCCTGGAGTCGAGTAGGGGTAGCTTTCTTT
CAWSRVGVAFF
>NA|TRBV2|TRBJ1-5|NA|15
TGTGCCAGCACCTTAGGGGCAAGCCGGGATCAGCCCCAGCATTTT
CASTLGASRDQPQHF
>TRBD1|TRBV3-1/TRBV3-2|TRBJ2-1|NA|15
TGTGCCAGCAGCCAATGGGACAGCGAGCACAATGAGCAGTTCTTC
CASSQWDSEHNEQFF
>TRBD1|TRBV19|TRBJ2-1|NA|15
TGTGCCAGTAGTATGAGGGACAGACTTTACAATGAGCAGTTCTTC
CASSMRDRLYNEQFF
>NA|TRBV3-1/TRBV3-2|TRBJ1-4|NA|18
TGTGCCAGCAGCCAAGAGAGGACAGAGGTTATGGGTAATGAAAAACTGTTTTTT
CASSQERTEVMGNEKLFF
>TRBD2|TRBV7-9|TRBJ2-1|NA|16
TGTGCCAGCAGCTCCTATAGCGGGGCCACCTACAATGAGCAGTTCTTC
CASSSYSGATYNEQFF
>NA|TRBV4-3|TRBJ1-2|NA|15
TGCGCCAGCAGCCAAGATGGGAGTCACAGTTATGGCTACACCTTC
CASSQDGSHSYGYTF
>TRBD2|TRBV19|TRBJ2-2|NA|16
TGTGCCAGTGGGGGGGTAGCGGGGTTCGCCACCGGGGAGCTGTTTTTT
CASGGVAGFATGELFF
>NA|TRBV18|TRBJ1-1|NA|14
TGTGCCAGCTCATCCGAGGTATCGGGGACTGAAGCTTTCTTT
CASSSEVSGTEAFF
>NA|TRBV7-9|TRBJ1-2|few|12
TGTGCCAGCAGCTCTCAGGACTATGGCTACACCTTC
CASSSQDYGYTF
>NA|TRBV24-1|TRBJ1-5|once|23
TGTGCCACCAGTGATCCCCTATTACTCGGACAGACGCTTACCTCGCAGGAGCATCAGCCCCAGCATTTT
CATSDPLLLGQTLTSQEHQPQHF
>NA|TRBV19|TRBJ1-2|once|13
TGTGCCGTCGACGGAAGGTCGGGCTATGGCTACACCTTC
CAVDGRSGYGYTF
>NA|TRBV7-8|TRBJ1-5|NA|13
TGTGCCAGCACCCAAGGTTCGGGTCAGCCCCAGCATTTT
CASTQGSGQPQHF
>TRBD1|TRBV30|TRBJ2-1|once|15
TGTGCCTGGAGTAACAGGGGGCCGTCCTACAATGAGCAGTTCTTC
CAWSNRGPSYNEQFF
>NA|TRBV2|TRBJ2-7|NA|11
TGTGCCAGCAGTGAACAGGTTAAGAAGTACTTC
CASSEQVKKYF
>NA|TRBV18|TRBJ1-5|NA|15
TGTGCCAGCTCCCTGATTCAGGGAAGCAATCAGCCCCAGCATTTT
CASSLIQGSNQPQHF
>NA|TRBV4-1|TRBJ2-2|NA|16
TGCGCCAGCAGCCACCCTTCTGGACGGGCGGGCGGGGAGCTGTTTTTT
CASSHPSGRAGGELFF
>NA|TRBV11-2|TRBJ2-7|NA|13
TGTGCCAGCAGCCGGGACATGAGGTACGAGCAGTACTTC
CASSRDMRYEQYF
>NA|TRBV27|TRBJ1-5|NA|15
TGTGCCAGCAGTCTCTCGCGACAGAACAATCAGCCCCAGCATTTT
CASSLSRQNNQPQHF
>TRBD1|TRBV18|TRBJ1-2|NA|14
TGTGCCAGCTCACCTTGGGACAGGTTCTATGGCTACACCTTC
CASSPWDRFYGYTF
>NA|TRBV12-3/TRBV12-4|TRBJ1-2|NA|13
TGTGCCAGCAGTTACACGGGTAACTATGGCTACACCTTC
CASSYTGNYGYTF